This T cell receptor beta chain was recorded in a study of blood T cell repertoires in COVID-19. Study details: Samples came from the United States, Italy and Spain, spanning acute and convalescent COVID-19. PBMCs, B-cell-depleted T cells, or T cells were the source of the cDNA or gDNA that made up the material.

Looked up from germline, CDR1 is SGHTA and CDR2 is FQGNSA. This CDR3 contains 14 residues. Trimming took 2 bases from V and 3 from J, leaving 7 bases between them. Original handling: Reference gene primer amplification in the assay estimated nucleated cell counts. Profiled with immunoSEQ multiplex PCR; TCRdb holds only in-frame clones, not every one. V and J calls and clone size are given by that table; D and trimming were obtained from the DNA. The data hold more than 90,000 clones, with about 86% observed a single time. The J gene is TRBJ2-2, the V gene TRBV7-2; D uncertain. The sequence came from a man between 60 and 75 years old with acute or convalescent COVID-19. Sequencing input: peripheral blood. This CDR3 is CASSLLGDTGELFF. The CDR3 coding sequence is TGTGCCAGCAGCTTACTGGGCGACACCGGGGAGCTGTTTTTT.